These 26 T cell receptor beta chains were sequenced from one sample in a study of CD4 T cell repertoires in COVID-19. This table comes from immunoSEQ multiplex PCR, and its TCRdb copy is limited to in-frame clones, with some not included. The top ten clones hold around 0.5% of a sample with about 22,000 clones, roughly 91% of them seen once. These memory T cells were uncultured and sequenced directly after ex vivo isolation. The starting material was central memory CD4+ T cells from blood, obtained before the COVID-19 pandemic. These receptors all stem from a human donor who had COVID-19.

This clone was seen more than once but under ten times. V gene TRBV11-2 combines with J gene TRBJ2-1, with 13 bases lining up with TRBD2. Per the germline V gene, CDR1 is SGHAT and CDR2 is FQNNGV. The CDR3 consists of 15 residues. The J segment lost 9 bases and the V segment lost 5 bases, leaving 7 bases of the junction unmatched. CDR3 sequence (DNA): TGTGCCAGCAGCCTGGGACTAGCGGGGTGGTTTGAGCAGTTCTTC. Translated: CASSLGLAGWFEQFF.

This clone was observed once. The V call is TRBV11-2, the J call TRBJ2-7, with 8 nucleotides matching TRBD2. The V gene's germline CDR1 is SGHAT and CDR2 FQNNGV. This CDR3 comprises 15 residues. The V segment lost 2 bases and the J segment 2 bases; nucleotides outside the gene matches: 5. The CDR3 loop is CASSLSTAGAYEQYF. The CDR3 DNA reads TGTGCCAGCAGCTTAAGTACAGCGGGAGCCTACGAGCAGTACTTC.

CDR3 region: CASSQGEGGPNTEAFF. For the CDR3, the DNA is TGTGCCAGCAGCCAGGGTGAAGGGGGCCCGAACACTGAAGCTTTCTTT. This rearrangement joins TRBV4-2 to TRBJ1-1, with 7 bases identical to TRBD1. This CDR3 has 16 amino acids. After removal of 3 bases from V and 1 base from J, the junction contained 8 bases not matched to a gene. Germline CDR1 and CDR2: LGHNA and YNFKEQ.

This chain links TRBV10-3 with TRBJ1-1; D gene uncertain. Germline V lookup: CDR1 ENHRY, CDR2 SYGVKD. The CDR3 runs to 12 residues. The V and J ends lost 5 bases and 7 bases respectively, with 11 bases between them. The CDR3 DNA is TGTGCCATCAGTCCTGAGGAGCTTGAAGCTTTCTTT. It codes for CAISPEELEAFF.

This clone has a handful of counts. CDR3 sequence reads: CASSLSGTGSEGYTF. The CDR3 region has the DNA TGTGCCAGCAGCCTCTCCGGGACAGGGTCTGAGGGCTACACCTTC. The chain employs TRBV6-5 and TRBJ1-2; the match to TRBD1 covers 9 bases. Germline CDR1 MNHEY, CDR2 SVGAGI. The length of the CDR3 is 15 residues. Losses at the gene ends were 6 bases for V and 8 bases for J; bases not matched to a gene: 13.

This clone was seen more than once but under ten times. The chain joins TRBV7-3 to TRBJ1-1, with D possibly being TRBD1 (6 bases). Germline loops: CDR1 SGHTA, CDR2 FQGTGA. V was shortened by 1 base and J by 6 bases, with 12 bases between the two germline ends. The CDR3 is 14 residues long. The CDR3 DNA follows: TGTGCCAGCAGCTTAAAACCAGGGGTCCCTGAAGCTTTCTTT. It encodes CASSLKPGVPEAFF.

This chain joins TRBV27 and TRBJ1-1, with D uncertain. The ends were cut back, 2 bases at V and 1 base at J, with 8 bases in the middle. The CDR3 runs 14 residues. Germline V gene lookup returns CDR1 MNHEY and CDR2 SMNVEV (reference sequence). CDR3 residues: CASSLTDWNTEAFF. CDR3 DNA sequence: TGTGCCAGCAGTTTAACCGACTGGAACACTGAAGCTTTCTTT.

This clone has a single count. V is TRBV19 and J is TRBJ1-5, with D possibly matching TRBD1 (6 bases). CDR3 length: 15 residues. The V and J ends lost 7 bases and 3 bases respectively, with 16 bases between them. Germline loops: CDR1 LNHDA, CDR2 SQIVND (reference sequence). CDR3 residues: CASMSTPGVNQPQHF. CDR3 bases: TGTGCCAGTATGAGTACTCCAGGGGTCAATCAGCCCCAGCATTTT.

V usage is TRBV2 and J usage is TRBJ2-7; 7 nucleotides align to TRBD1. J lost 3 bases, V lost 8 bases, and 4 bases had no gene match. Germline values: CDR1 SNHLY, CDR2 FYNNEI. The CDR3 length is 12 residues. The CDR3 DNA reads as TGTGCCAGCTCCCGGACAGGCTACGAGCAGTACTTC. Translation: CASSRTGYEQYF.

This chain connects TRBV2 to TRBJ2-2; 7 bases align to TRBD1. The CDR3 runs to 14 residues. Germline V gene lookup returns CDR1 SNHLY and CDR2 FYNNEI. Trimming cost V 6 bases and J 5 bases; bases outside gene matches: 6. Here the CDR3 DNA reads TGTGCCAGCAGCACTCGGGACAGTACCGGGGAGCTGTTTTTT. It yields the protein CASSTRDSTGELFF.

J is TRBJ2-7 and V is TRBV5-4, with TRBD1 identical over 12 bases. The CDR3 runs to 16 residues. The V gene end was trimmed by 4 bases and the J gene end by 5 bases; junction bases not matched to a gene: 10. CDR1 is SGHNT, CDR2 YYREEE, per germline (reference sequence). The CDR3 here is CASSTGQGAVANEQYF. CDR3 DNA: TGTGCCAGCAGCACGGGACAGGGGGCGGTTGCAAACGAGCAGTACTTC.

The J gene is TRBJ2-3, the V gene TRBV5-1, with D possibly TRBD1 on 7 matching bases. The CDR3 has 16 amino acids. Germline V gene data show CDR1 as SGHRS and CDR2 as YFSETQ. Between the trimmed V and J ends, which lost 4 bases and 3 bases, there was a span of 18 bases. CDR3 amino acids: CASSTGVSGGTDTQYF. CDR3 nucleotide sequence: TGCGCCAGCAGCACGGGAGTGTCAGGGGGGACAGATACGCAGTATTTT.

V usage is TRBV5-1 and J usage is TRBJ1-2, with TRBD1 matching over 8 bases. Germline lookup yields CDR1 SGHRS and CDR2 YFSETQ. J gave up 4 bases and V 7 bases, and 12 bases lay outside the gene matches. This CDR3 has 15 residues. This CDR3 is CASGEQGVDIYGYTF. As DNA, the CDR3 is TGCGCCAGCGGGGAACAGGGGGTTGATATCTATGGCTACACCTTC.

J is TRBJ2-3 and V is TRBV6-5; D remains ambiguous. This CDR3 spans 9 amino acids. Trimming cost V 8 bases and J 11 bases, with 8 bases left between them. CDR1 MNHEY and CDR2 SVGAGI come from the germline V gene. CDR3 amino acids: CASYSMQYF. The CDR3 bases are TGTGCCAGCTATTCTATGCAGTATTTT.

This chain connects TRBV12-2 to TRBJ1-5. TRBV12-2 is termed a pseudogene. This CDR3 contains 14 residues. The CDR3 region is CASRLMECGQPQHF. CDR3 DNA sequence: TGTGCAAGTCGCTTAATGGAGTGCGGGCAGCCCCAGCATTTT.

V and J are TRBV6-5 and TRBJ1-3; 8 bases fit TRBD1. CDR1 and CDR2 from the germline V gene are MNHEY and SVGAGI. The ends lost 4 bases at V and 8 bases at J; junction bases unmatched: 4. The CDR3 spans 13 residues. The CDR3 coding sequence is TGTGCCAGCAGTTCAGGACAGGGTGACACCATATATTTT. Its translation: CASSSGQGDTIYF.

This chain uses TRBV21-1 with TRBJ1-6; TRBD1 is the table's D call, not checked against the DNA. TRBV21-1 is given as a pseudogene. The CDR3 is 19 residues long. The CDR3 region is CASSKSPPGQRTYNSPLHF. The CDR3 DNA reads as TGTGCCAGCAGCAAAAGTCCACCGGGACAGAGGACGTATAATTCACCCCTCCACTTT.

This chain connects TRBV7-2 to TRBJ1-5; D gene unclear. This CDR3 has 13 amino acids. The V end lost 1 base, the J end lost 5 bases, and 6 bases lay between the germline ends. The germline gives CDR1 SGHTA, CDR2 FQGNSA. The CDR3 DNA reads TGTGCCAGCAGCTTAGGGAGGGATCAGCCCCAGCATTTT. This encodes CASSLGRDQPQHF.

V is TRBV20-1 and J is TRBJ2-5; D ambiguous. CDR1 DFQATT and CDR2 SNEGSKA come from the germline V gene (reference sequence). The V end lost 3 bases, the J end lost 5 bases, and 7 bases lay between the germline ends. The CDR3 has 11 amino acids. CDR3 amino acids: CSASLVETQYF. CDR3 in DNA: TGCAGTGCTAGTCTTGTCGAGACCCAGTACTTC.

The chain links TRBV18 to TRBJ1-1, with 9 bases aligning to TRBD1. Germline trimming cut 6 bases from V and 7 bases from J; bases unmatched to any gene: 6. Germline-derived CDR1 and CDR2 are KGHSH and LQKENI. The length of the CDR3 is 13 residues. The CDR3 coding sequence is TGTGCCAGCTCCCAACAGGACAGGGGTGAAGCTTTCTTT. It codes for CASSQQDRGEAFF.

The gene calls are TRBV7-2 and TRBJ2-3; 7 positions match TRBD1. The length of the CDR3 is 15 residues. V trimming: 5 bases; J trimming: 2 bases; junction bases outside the gene matches: 7. Germline CDR1 is SGHTA and CDR2 is FQGNSA. For the CDR3, the DNA is TGTGCCAGCAGCCCACAGGGGCAGCCCACAGATACGCAGTATTTT. Protein sequence: CASSPQGQPTDTQYF.

The chain combines TRBV29-1 with TRBJ2-1; D perhaps matches TRBD2 (5 bases). Germline V CDR1 and CDR2: SQVTM, ANQGSEA. Trimming cost V 7 bases and J 4 bases, with 29 bases left between them. This CDR3 is built from 18 residues. The CDR3 is CSGKESRTGIAEYNEQFF. In nucleotides, the CDR3 is TGCAGCGGAAAAGAATCACGGACTGGGATTGCAGAATACAATGAGCAGTTCTTC.

This clone was counted once. The junction differs from germline at one of its ends, possibly a read error. Other nucleotide sequences from this sample produce the same CDR3. This chain joins TRBV5-1 and TRBJ1-6; maybe TRBD1 (6 bases). CDR3 length: 15 residues. CDR1 is SGHRS, CDR2 YFSETQ, per germline. CDR3 DNA sequence: TGCGCCAGCAGCTCACGGGGGGCCGATAATTCCCCCCTCCACTTT. It specifies CASSSRGADNSPLHF. Full variable domain (missing parts from reference TRBV5-1 and TRBJ1-6): KAGVTQTPRYLIKTRGQQVTLSCSPISGHRSVSWYQQTPGQGLQFLFEYFSETQRNKGNFPGRFSGRQFSNSRSEMNVSTLELGDSALYLCASSSRGADNSPLHFGNGTRLTVT.

The chain employs TRBV6-5 and TRBJ1-3, with no clear D. The CDR3 covers 12 residues. Germline assignment: CDR1 MNHEY and CDR2 SVGAGI. V gave up 6 bases and J gave up 4 bases, with 7 bases separating them. Here the CDR3 reads CASRNTGNTIYF. Here the CDR3 DNA reads TGTGCCAGCAGAAACACGGGAAACACCATATATTTT.

This chain joins TRBV10-3 and TRBJ1-1; no reliable D call. Germline values: CDR1 ENHRY, CDR2 SYGVKD. V was pared by 6 bases and J by 3 bases, with 8 bases between. The CDR3 covers 12 residues. The CDR3 coding sequence is TGTGCCATCAGACGGGAGGACACTGAAGCTTTCTTT. It codes for CAIRREDTEAFF.

The CDR3 DNA follows: TGTGCCAGCAGGCCGGGGGGCCAAGAGACCCAGTACTTC. It translates to CASRPGGQETQYF. The J gene is TRBJ2-5, the V gene TRBV28, with TRBD2 matching 7 bases. Losses at the gene ends were 6 bases for V and 1 base for J; bases not matched to a gene: 2. Germline lookup yields CDR1 MDHEN and CDR2 SYDVKM. The CDR3 sequence is 13 residues long.